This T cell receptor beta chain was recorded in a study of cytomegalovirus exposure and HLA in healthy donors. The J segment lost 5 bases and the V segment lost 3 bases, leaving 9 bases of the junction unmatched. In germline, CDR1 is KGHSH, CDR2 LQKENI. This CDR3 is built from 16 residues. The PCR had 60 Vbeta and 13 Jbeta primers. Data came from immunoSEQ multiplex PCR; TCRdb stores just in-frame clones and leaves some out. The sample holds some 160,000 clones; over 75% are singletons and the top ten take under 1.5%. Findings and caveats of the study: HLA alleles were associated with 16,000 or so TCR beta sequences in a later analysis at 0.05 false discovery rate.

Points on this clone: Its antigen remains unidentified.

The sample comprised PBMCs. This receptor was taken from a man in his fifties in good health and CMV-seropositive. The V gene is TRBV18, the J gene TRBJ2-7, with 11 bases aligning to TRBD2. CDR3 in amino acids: CASSPPLAGGPHEQYF. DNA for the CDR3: TGTGCCAGCTCACCGCCTTTAGCGGGAGGGCCCCACGAGCAGTACTTC.